These T cell receptor beta chains were read from a single sample in a study of cytomegalovirus exposure and HLA in healthy donors. Libraries were prepared by immunoSEQ multiplex PCR; TCRdb keeps only in-frame clonotypes and omits some of them. The table shows roughly 200,000 clones, with around nine tenths occurring only once. Specimen: PBMCs. The receptors were gathered from a man between 25 and 39 years old in good health and CMV-seropositive. Both conserved end residues are part of each CDR3. D genes are given only for firm matches. Clone size is shown for a subset of rows, as once, few, many or a class of expanded clone.

J gene | V gene | clone size | D gene | CDR3 DNA | CDR3 protein
TRBJ2-1 | TRBV5-1 | NA | TRBD1 | TGCGCCAGCAGCCCGACAGGGAACAATGAGCAGTTCTTC | CASSPTGNNEQFF
TRBJ2-7 | TRBV7-2 | NA | TRBD1 | TGTGCCAGCAGCCCTTTTAGGGACAGGGAATACGAGCAGTACTTC | CASSPFRDREYEQYF
TRBJ2-3 | TRBV7-9 | NA | TRBD2 | TGTGCCAGCAGCTTAGCCGGACTAGCGGGAGTGGCAGATACGCAGTATTTT | CASSLAGLAGVADTQYF
TRBJ2-1 | TRBV19 | NA | NA | TGTGCCAGTAGTGTTGACAGAGAAAATGAGCAGTTCTTC | CASSVDRENEQFF
TRBJ2-3 | TRBV5-1 | NA | TRBD1 | TGCGCCAGCAGCCCGGGACAGGAGAGCACAGATACGCAGTATTTT | CASSPGQESTDTQYF
TRBJ2-7 | TRBV18 | NA | NA | TGTGCCAGCTCACCCCCCATGGGGGCCTCCTACGAGCAGTACTTC | CASSPPMGASYEQYF
TRBJ2-3 | TRBV27 | NA | NA | TGTGCCAGCACCCCCCCCGGCACAGATACGCAGTATTTT | CASTPPGTDTQYF
TRBJ1-1 | TRBV30 | NA | NA | TGTGCCTGGAGTGTAGCCGGGGATTACATCGAAGCTTTCTTT | CAWSVAGDYIEAFF
TRBJ2-1 | TRBV5-4 | NA | NA | TGTGCCAGCAGCTCCTCAGGATCCTACAATGAGCAGTTCTTC | CASSSSGSYNEQFF
TRBJ1-4 | TRBV6-1 | NA | NA | TGTGCCAGCAGTGTCTTCGGGGCACTGCAGTCCGGAAATGAAAAACTGTTTTTT | CASSVFGALQSGNEKLFF
TRBJ1-6 | TRBV5-6 | few | NA | TGTGCCAGCAGTTCCGGACGGTCTTATCGTACACCCCTCCACTTT | CASSSGRSYRTPLHF
TRBJ1-5 | TRBV27 | once | TRBD1 | TGTGCCAGCAGGTCAACAGGGGGCCCCAATCAGCCCCAGCATTTT | CASRSTGGPNQPQHF
TRBJ1-6 | TRBV5-4 | NA | NA | TGTGCCAGCAGCTTGGAGTTGGGGGCTAATTCACCCCTCCACTTT | CASSLELGANSPLHF
TRBJ2-7 | TRBV11-2 | NA | NA | TGTGCCAGCAGCTTAGATGTTCGGTCTGGCGAGCAGTACTTC | CASSLDVRSGEQYF
TRBJ2-3 | TRBV6-1 | NA | NA | TGTGCCAGCAGTGAAGAAGTGGATACGCAGTATTTT | CASSEEVDTQYF
TRBJ1-1 | TRBV4-3 | NA | TRBD1 | TGCGCCAGCAGCCAGGGGACAGGGGGCGCTGGTAAAGCTTTCTTT | CASSQGTGGAGKAFF
TRBJ2-7 | TRBV15 | NA | TRBD1 | TGTGCCACCAGCCGCGCCGGGACAGGGGTGGACGAGCAGTACTTC | CATSRAGTGVDEQYF
TRBJ1-2 | TRBV7-2 | NA | NA | TGTGCCAGCAGCTTAGATTCCAGTGGTACCTATGGCTACACCTTC | CASSLDSSGTYGYTF
TRBJ2-3 | TRBV5-1 | NA | TRBD1 | TGCGCCAGCAGCTTGGGAGGGGACAGCTTCACAGATACGCAGTATTTT | CASSLGGDSFTDTQYF
TRBJ2-5 | TRBV6-1 | NA | NA | TGTGCCAGCGAAACAGGGCTCCAAGAGACCCAGTACTTC | CASETGLQETQYF
TRBJ2-2 | TRBV7-3 | NA | NA | TGTGCCAGCAGCTTAAACCGGAACACCGGGGAGCTGTTTTTT | CASSLNRNTGELFF
TRBJ1-5 | TRBV27 | few | NA | TGTGCCAGCAGTTTATTAGCAGGGATGGGTCAGCCCCAGCATTTT | CASSLLAGMGQPQHF
TRBJ1-2 | TRBV14 | NA | NA | TGTGCCAGCAGCCAAGCGGGACGGATGTATGGCTACACCTTC | CASSQAGRMYGYTF
TRBJ2-7 | TRBV9 | NA | TRBD2 | TGTGCCAGCAGCCTCCGGGGGGTTGACGAGCAGTACTTC | CASSLRGVDEQYF
TRBJ1-5 | TRBV6-4 | NA | NA | TGTGCCAGCAGCTGTCATAGGAGCAATCAGCCCCAGCATTTT | CASSCHRSNQPQHF
TRBJ1-2 | TRBV11-2 | few | TRBD1 | TGTGCCAGCAGCGCCTCCGGGACAGGGGGCTATGGCTACACCTTC | CASSASGTGGYGYTF
TRBJ1-5 | TRBV29-1 | few | TRBD1 | TGCAGCGCGGGGGACAGCATAAATCAGCCCCAGCATTTT | CSAGDSINQPQHF
TRBJ1-6 | TRBV6-1 | NA | TRBD1 | TGTGCCAGCAGTGAAGCGGACAGGGGTTCGTGGAATTCACCCCTCCACTTT | CASSEADRGSWNSPLHF
TRBJ1-4 | TRBV9 | once | TRBD1 | TGTGCCAGCAGCGTAGACGCCTCAGGGGGCGCGAATGAAAAACTGTTTTTT | CASSVDASGGANEKLFF
TRBJ1-4 | TRBV4-3 | NA | NA | TGCGCCAGCAGCCAAGGGCTGCAGGAAAAACTGTTTTTT | CASSQGLQEKLFF
TRBJ2-6 | TRBV30 | NA | NA | TGTGCCTGGAGCGCTACAAGTTCTGGGGCCAACGTCCTGACTTTC | CAWSATSSGANVLTF
TRBJ2-1 | TRBV5-4 | NA | NA | TGTGCCAGCAGCTTGGGAGCGTCGGGTAGAGGTTACAATGAGCAGTTCTTC | CASSLGASGRGYNEQFF
TRBJ2-7 | TRBV28 | NA | TRBD1 | TGTGCCAGCAACCAACAGGGGGACGCCTACGAGCAGTACTTC | CASNQQGDAYEQYF
TRBJ2-3 | TRBV6-5 | NA | NA | TGTGCCAGCAATGCGGCAGAGCTCACAGATACGCAGTATTTT | CASNAAELTDTQYF
TRBJ1-2 | TRBV5-6 | NA | NA | TGTGCCAGCAGCTTGGGGGCGGCGGGCGGCTACACCTTC | CASSLGAAGGYTF
TRBJ2-2 | TRBV2 | NA | NA | TGTGCCAGCAGTGAAGTAGGGGATGCGAGCACCGGGGAGCTGTTTTTT | CASSEVGDASTGELFF
TRBJ1-2 | TRBV7-2 | NA | TRBD1 | TGTGCCAGCAGCTCCCGTAGGGGACAGGGGGCGGGTGGCTACACCTTC | CASSSRRGQGAGGYTF
TRBJ1-2 | TRBV28 | NA | NA | TGTGCCAGCAGTTTTGCCTCTGACGCGGGAGGCGGCTACACCTTC | CASSFASDAGGGYTF
TRBJ2-3 | TRBV18 | NA | TRBD1 | TGTGCCAGCTCATCCGGGACAGGGTCAGATACGCAGTATTTT | CASSSGTGSDTQYF
TRBJ2-7 | TRBV30 | few | NA | TGTGCCTGGAGTGTACTAAGGGAGCAGTACTTC | CAWSVLREQYF
TRBJ1-1 | TRBV5-1 | NA | NA | TGCGCCAGCAGCTTGGTGGTCTCAAGGTACACTGAAGCTTTCTTT | CASSLVVSRYTEAFF
TRBJ2-7 | TRBV29-1 | NA | NA | TGCAGCGTTGAAGATGGGGAAAAGGCATCCTACGAGCAGTACTTC | CSVEDGEKASYEQYF
TRBJ1-1 | TRBV27 | NA | NA | TGTGCCAGCAGTGCCGGGACAAATCCCATGAACACTGAAGCTTTCTTT | CASSAGTNPMNTEAFF